This T cell receptor beta chain emerged from a study of Ad26.COV2.S vaccination and SARS-CoV-2 variants. TCRdb's table, derived via immunoSEQ multiplex PCR, lists solely in-frame clones and lacks some. The sample shows about 480,000 clones, around nine tenths of them seen only once. Noted treatment: some 20 received Ad26.COV2.S at low or high dose, single or two shots; several received placebo; per-sample allocation not given. Day 63 after the first vaccine or placebo injection was the time point for sampling. Sequencing was performed on peripheral blood, taken in a trial of Ad26.COV2.S vaccine versus placebo. The TCR comes from a person aged 18-60 years who received the Ad26.COV2.S COVID-19 vaccine or a placebo.

The CDR3 reads CASSNAGFGEQFF. CDR3 sequence (DNA): TGTGCCAGCAGTAATGCAGGGTTTGGGGAGCAGTTCTTC. The chain links TRBV6-5 to TRBJ2-1, with TRBD1 as a possible D gene (5 bases). CDR1 MNHEY and CDR2 SVGAGI come from the germline V gene. The ends were cut back, 5 bases at V and 10 bases at J, with 15 bases in the middle. There are 13 residues in the CDR3.